Shown below are 19 T cell receptor beta chains from a single sample sequenced in a study of radiation and T cells in renal cell carcinoma. Time point given: baseline pretreatment blood. The treatment is: 15 Gy SBRT to primary tumor, nephrectomy 4 weeks later. Sequencing was performed with immunoSEQ multiplex PCR; in TCRdb, only in-frame clones are kept and a portion is missing. The table shows about 59,000 clones, with just under 80% occurring only once. The material was blood, obtained from a patient whose treatment included radiotherapy and nephrectomy. Receptors originate from a man aged 60-69 years with renal cell carcinoma.

CDR3 sequence: CASSLAESLGAGELFF. Here the CDR3 DNA reads TGCGCCAGCAGCTTGGCCGAGTCTCTAGGTGCCGGGGAGCTGTTTTTT. The chain employs TRBV5-1 and TRBJ2-2; D gene ambiguous. The CDR3 spans 16 residues. V lost 0 bases to trimming and J lost 6 bases, with 15 bases between them. Per germline, CDR1 SGHRS and CDR2 YFSETQ.

The chain is built from TRBV5-5 and TRBJ1-2, with TRBD1 matching 7 bases. Trimming removed 0 bases from V and 3 bases from J; junction bases left unmatched: 14. CDR3 length: 18 residues. Per the germline V gene, CDR1 is SGHKS and CDR2 is YYEKEE (reference sequence). As DNA, the CDR3 is TGTGCCAGCAGCTTGGCCATCTACAGGGGAGTACAGGACTATGGCTACACCTTC. Translating gives CASSLAIYRGVQDYGYTF. Using reference TRBV5-5 and TRBJ1-2 for the parts outside the CDR3, the full variable domain is DAGVTQSPTHLIKTRGQQVTLRCSPISGHKSVSWYQQVLGQGPQFIFQYYEKEERGRGNFPDRFSARQFPNYSSELNVNALLLGDSALYLCASSLAIYRGVQDYGYTFGSGTRLTVV.

The chain carries TRBV29-1 and TRBJ2-7, with D tentatively TRBD1 (6 bases). The CDR3 runs 12 residues. V lost 2 bases and J 2 bases, leaving 7 bases between the germline ends. Germline CDR1 and CDR2: SQVTM and ANQGSEA. The CDR3 protein is CSVESGAYEQYF. In DNA form, the CDR3 reads TGCAGCGTTGAATCAGGGGCCTACGAGCAGTACTTC.

This clone was seen a single time. The CDR3 DNA sequence: TGTGCCAGCAGCTTGGTTTGGGGGGTTGACGCCGGGGAGCTGTTTTTT. It yields the protein CASSLVWGVDAGELFF. This chain connects TRBV5-8 to TRBJ2-2; D might be TRBD2 (6 bases). Germline V gene data show CDR1 as SGHTS and CDR2 as YDEGEE. V was clipped by 0 bases and J by 6 bases, with 15 bases between them. The CDR3 runs 16 residues.

About this clone itself: Other DNA variants within this sample encode the same CDR3. The rearrangement uses TRBV5-1 and TRBJ2-5; a possible D gene is TRBD2 (6 bases). Between the trimmed V and J ends, which lost 3 bases and 5 bases, there was a span of 14 bases. Germline V gene lookup returns CDR1 SGHRS and CDR2 YFSETQ. The CDR3 has 14 residues. Here the CDR3 DNA reads TGCGCCAGCAGCTACGGAGGGAGGCGGGAGACCCAGTACTTC. Its translation: CASSYGGRRETQYF.

This chain joins TRBV7-3 and TRBJ2-3, with 10 bases matching TRBD2. CDR1 is SGHTA, CDR2 FQGTGA, per germline. The length of the CDR3 is 16 residues. V shed 5 bases, J shed 2 bases, and the junction held 7 bases outside the gene matches. CDR3 region: CASSTSSGSFTDTQYF. The CDR3 nucleotides read TGTGCCAGCAGCACCTCTAGCGGGAGCTTCACAGATACGCAGTATTTT.

The chain couples TRBV29-1 to TRBJ1-1, with 11 bases aligning to TRBD1. The CDR3 sequence is 14 residues long. V shed 7 bases and J 4 bases; nucleotides not matched to a gene: 8. Germline V gene sequence: CDR1 SQVTM, CDR2 ANQGSEA. CDR3 sequence (DNA): TGCAGCGCCGGACCCGGGACAGGGGGCACTGAAGCTTTCTTT. This codes for CSAGPGTGGTEAFF.

The chain joins TRBV7-9 to TRBJ2-2, with a possible D match to TRBD2 (5 bases). Germline CDR1 SEHNR, CDR2 FQNEAQ (reference sequence). The CDR3 has 15 amino acids. V dropped 4 bases and J dropped 6 bases, with 15 bases sitting between them. The CDR3 spells CASSSAAGEAGELFF. The CDR3 DNA reads as TGTGCCAGCAGCTCAGCGGCAGGAGAGGCCGGGGAGCTGTTTTTT.

This chain connects TRBV7-9 to TRBJ2-5, with D unclear. Per germline, CDR1 SEHNR and CDR2 FQNEAQ (reference sequence). The length of the CDR3 is 14 residues. V was clipped by 1 base and J by 5 bases, with 11 bases between them. CDR3: CASSLEPERETQYF. The DNA for the CDR3 is TGTGCCAGCAGCTTAGAACCGGAAAGGGAGACCCAGTACTTC.

The rearrangement uses TRBV2 and TRBJ2-5, with D unresolved. The CDR3 runs 12 residues. CDR1 SNHLY and CDR2 FYNNEI come from the germline V gene. Trimming removed 4 bases at V and 2 bases at J, with 5 bases between. CDR3 nucleotide sequence: TGTGCCAGCAGTGTGCAGCAAGAGACCCAGTACTTC. It encodes CASSVQQETQYF. The variable domain in full, completed from reference TRBV2 and TRBJ2-5, reads EPEVTQTPSHQVTQMGQEVILRCVPISNHLYFYWYRQILGQKVEFLVSFYNNEISEKSEIFDDQFSVERPDGSNFTLKIRSTKLEDSAMYFCASSVQQETQYFGPGTRLLVL.

V gene TRBV18 combines with J gene TRBJ1-4; tentatively, D is TRBD1 (5 bases). From germline, CDR1 is KGHSH and CDR2 LQKENI. The CDR3 extends over 13 amino acids. V gave up 3 bases and J gave up 14 bases, with 16 bases separating them. CDR3 sequence: CASSPDGDRRLFF. The CDR3 DNA reads TGTGCCAGCTCACCGGACGGGGACCGCCGGCTGTTTTTT.

This clone has only one observation. The gene calls are TRBV19 and TRBJ1-1; a weak D match, TRBD1 (5 bases). V dropped 1 base and J dropped 0 bases, with 15 bases sitting between them. The germline V gene encodes CDR1 LNHDA and CDR2 SQIVND (reference sequence). This CDR3 has 17 amino acids. CDR3 in DNA: TGTGCCAGTAGTATAGGTTCAGGGTATGAGGTGAACACTGAAGCTTTCTTT. Residues: CASSIGSGYEVNTEAFF.

The J gene is TRBJ1-3, the V gene TRBV11-3; D unresolved. The V and J ends lost 5 bases and 2 bases respectively, with 16 bases between them. The CDR3 is 16 residues long. Per germline, CDR1 SGHNT and CDR2 YENEEA. Written as DNA, the CDR3 is TGTGCCAGCAGCCCGTTGTTTGGGGTACCTGGAAACACCATATATTTT. Translation gives CASSPLFGVPGNTIYF.

V is TRBV11-3 and J is TRBJ2-7; D is uncertain. V was cut by 5 bases and J by 6 bases, with 17 bases left in between. The CDR3 runs to 14 residues. Germline lookup yields CDR1 SGHNT and CDR2 YENEEA. The CDR3 coding sequence is TGTGCCAGCAGCCAGGACCTGATTTCGGGCGAGCAGTACGTC. Translated, it gives CASSQDLISGEQYV.

The J gene is TRBJ1-6, the V gene TRBV19, with 7 positions matching TRBD1. Germline V gene data show CDR1 as LNHDA and CDR2 as SQIVND (reference sequence). The CDR3 contains 14 residues. J gave up 6 bases and V 4 bases, and 3 bases lay outside the gene matches. The CDR3 loop reads CASSTRQGNSPLHF. As DNA, the CDR3 is TGTGCCAGTAGTACCAGACAGGGTAATTCACCCCTCCACTTT.

V is TRBV11-2 and J is TRBJ2-7, with a weak D call TRBD1 (6 bases). V was pared by 2 bases and J by 0 bases, with 8 bases between. The CDR3 runs 14 residues. CDR1 is SGHAT and CDR2 is FQNNGV in the germline V gene. This CDR3 is CASSLTGSSYEQYV. The CDR3, as DNA: TGTGCCAGCAGCTTAACAGGGAGCTCCTACGAGCAGTACGTC.

The rearrangement links TRBV5-4 to TRBJ2-2; D is undetermined. The CDR3 length is 15 residues. The V and J ends lost 0 bases and 0 bases respectively, with 6 bases between them. Looked up from germline, CDR1 is SGHNT and CDR2 is YYREEE (reference sequence). The DNA for the CDR3 is TGTGCCAGCAGCTTGGACGGAACGAACACCGGGGAGCTGTTTTTT. It specifies CASSLDGTNTGELFF.

The V and J genes are TRBV27 and TRBJ2-5; 8 bases are a match to TRBD2. The CDR3 consists of 15 residues. Germline trimming cut 6 bases from V and 4 bases from J; bases unmatched to any gene: 10. Germline V gene sequence: CDR1 MNHEY, CDR2 SMNVEV (reference sequence). The CDR3 nucleotides read TGTGCCAGCAGCCGCGGACTAGCCCCGGGAGAGACCCAGTACTTC. It specifies CASSRGLAPGETQYF.

J is TRBJ2-2 and V is TRBV9, with D tentatively TRBD2 (5 bases). Deletions cut 0 bases from V and 4 bases from J, with 13 bases between. The CDR3 is 16 residues long. Germline V lookup: CDR1 SGDLS, CDR2 YYNGEE. CDR3 DNA: TGTGCCAGCAGCGTAGGGGTACGGGCGGGCACCGGGGAGCTGTTTTTT. This translates into CASSVGVRAGTGELFF.